Listed below are T cell receptor beta chains from one sample, sequenced in a study of shared T cell receptors in the human thymus. Measured with immunoSEQ multiplex PCR; TCRdb has only the in-frame clones, and not every one. Here the sample spans roughly 660,000 clones, 88% being singletons. The same data also contributed to another study, on human thymus T cells.

Sequences were obtained from thymocytes. These receptors were obtained from a boy in the first two years of life with a congenital heart defect. Both conserved end residues are part of each CDR3. Fields, in order: CDR3 DNA, CDR3 protein, clone size, J gene, CDR3 length, D gene, V gene. The D gene is left open where the match is weak. Not all rows give a size; the values are once, few, many and, for expanded clones, a class.

TGTGCCAGCAGCTTGGAACGGCGGGTTAACTCCTACGAGCAGTACTTC,CASSLERRVNSYEQYF,once,TRBJ2-7,16,-,TRBV5-4
TGTGCCAGCAGCTCCGACACTAGCGGGCTCACAGATACGCAGTATTTT,CASSSDTSGLTDTQYF,once,TRBJ2-3,16,TRBD2,TRBV11-3
TGTGCCCTTAAGGCGGGGGTCCCGAACACTGAAGCTTTCTTT,CALKAGVPNTEAFF,-,TRBJ1-1,14,-,TRBV6-1
TGTGCCAGCAGTTACCGAGGACGGGGCTATGGCTACACCTTC,CASSYRGRGYGYTF,-,TRBJ1-2,14,-,TRBV6-5
TGTGCCAGCAGCAAAGTGGGCAAGATAATAAGATCGGAGCTGTTTTTT,CASSKVGKIIRSELFF,few,TRBJ2-2,16,-,TRBV21-1
TGTGCCAGCAGTGAACACAGAAAGAACACCGGGGAGCTGTTTTTT,CASSEHRKNTGELFF,few,TRBJ2-2,15,-,TRBV6-1
TGCGCCAGCAGCGATAGACAGGGTGGTAGGGAGACCCAGTACTTC,CASSDRQGGRETQYF,-,TRBJ2-5,15,TRBD1,TRBV4-3
TGTGCCAGCAGTCTAACTAGCGGGAGGGTCGATGAGCAGTTCTTC,CASSLTSGRVDEQFF,-,TRBJ2-1,15,TRBD2,TRBV6-1
TGCAGCGCAAGGGGTAGTGAGCAGTTCTTC,CSARGSEQFF,-,TRBJ2-1,10,-,TRBV29-1
TGCGCCAGCAGACAGGATTGGGACAATGAGCAGTTCTTC,CASRQDWDNEQFF,-,TRBJ2-1,13,-,TRBV23-1
TGTGCCAGTAGTGTCTCACAGGGCTCTGGAAACACCATATATTTT,CASSVSQGSGNTIYF,-,TRBJ1-3,15,-,TRBV19
TGTGCCAGCAGTAGCAGACAGCCGCGGAGATACGAGCAGTACTTC,CASSSRQPRRYEQYF,-,TRBJ2-7,15,-,TRBV27